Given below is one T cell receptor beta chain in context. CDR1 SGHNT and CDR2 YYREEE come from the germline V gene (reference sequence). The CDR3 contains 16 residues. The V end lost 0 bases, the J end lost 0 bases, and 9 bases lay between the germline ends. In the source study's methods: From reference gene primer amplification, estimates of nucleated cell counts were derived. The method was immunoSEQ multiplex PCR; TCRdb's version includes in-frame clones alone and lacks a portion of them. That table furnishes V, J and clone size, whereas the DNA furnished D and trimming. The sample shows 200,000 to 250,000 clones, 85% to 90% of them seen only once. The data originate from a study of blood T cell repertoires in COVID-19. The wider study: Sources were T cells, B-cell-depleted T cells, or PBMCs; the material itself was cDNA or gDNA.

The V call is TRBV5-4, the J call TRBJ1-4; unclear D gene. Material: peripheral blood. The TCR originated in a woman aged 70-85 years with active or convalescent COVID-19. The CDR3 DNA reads TGTGCCAGCAGCTTGGACAGACCGACAACTAATGAAAAACTGTTTTTT. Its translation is CASSLDRPTTNEKLFF.